Given below is one TCR beta chain in context. Its antigen is still unknown. The data stem from a study of T cell responses to AZD1222 COVID-19 vaccine. Study summary: Second-dose intervals near 4 or 12 weeks were combined. Study-wide findings and caveats: The sample set comprised mostly white British donors with more females, and clonal diversity was possibly underestimated. Just a handful of AZD1222 recipients tested seropositive at baseline.

The V end lost 2 bases, the J end lost 1 base, and 2 bases lay between the germline ends. The CDR3 contains 12 residues. Using immunoSEQ multiplex PCR, the repertoire was profiled, and TCRdb retains in-frame clones only, with some absent. The table lists about 86,000 clones, more than 90% of them singletons. This sample comprised peripheral blood, obtained on day 0 of AZD1222 vaccination. The chain is built from TRBV12-3 or TRBV12-4 and TRBJ1-1, with unresolved D. The TCR comes from an adult in good health. In nucleotides, the CDR3 is TGTGCCAGCAGTTTATCGAACACTGAAGCTTTCTTT. This sequence encodes CASSLSNTEAFF.